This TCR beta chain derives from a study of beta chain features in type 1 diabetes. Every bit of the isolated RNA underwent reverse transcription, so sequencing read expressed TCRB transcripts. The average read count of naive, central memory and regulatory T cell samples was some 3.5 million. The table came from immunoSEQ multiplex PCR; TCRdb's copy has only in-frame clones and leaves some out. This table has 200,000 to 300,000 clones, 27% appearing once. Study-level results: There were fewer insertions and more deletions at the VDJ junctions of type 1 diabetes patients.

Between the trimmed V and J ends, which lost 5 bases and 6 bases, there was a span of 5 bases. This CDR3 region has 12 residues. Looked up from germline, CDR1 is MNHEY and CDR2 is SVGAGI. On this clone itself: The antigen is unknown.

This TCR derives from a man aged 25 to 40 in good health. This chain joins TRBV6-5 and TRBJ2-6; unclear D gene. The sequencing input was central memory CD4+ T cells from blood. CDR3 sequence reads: CASSGQANVLTF. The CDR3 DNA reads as TGTGCCAGCAGTGGCCAGGCCAACGTCCTGACTTTC.